The present T cell receptor (beta chain) was sequenced within a study of long-term antiretroviral therapy in people with HIV. The study's findings and limits: For ART adherence, viral resistance and therapy changes, no data were available. Among HIV repertoires, CDR3 length ranges were narrower than those of controls.

A note on this clone: Its antigen is undetermined.

With survey level as its setting, the immunoSEQ assay was v3.0. TCRdb keeps only in-frame clones here, not all; method: immunoSEQ multiplex PCR. The repertoire holds around 38,000 clones, with 94% as singletons. The CDR3 is 14 residues long. Trimming left V 6 bases short and J 7 bases short, with 13 bases between. Germline V gives CDR1 SNHLY, CDR2 FYNNEI. A minimum of one pre-ART and two post-ART PBMC samples existed for each donor. The sequencing here drew on unsorted PBMCs, taken roughly 9.5 years after starting antiretroviral therapy. The receptor's source is a man aged 25 to 40 with HIV. The chain joins TRBV2 to TRBJ1-6, with a weak D call TRBD1 (5 bases). CDR3 region: CASSATGANSPLHF. The DNA of the CDR3 is TGTGCCAGCAGCGCAACAGGAGCAAATTCACCCCTCCACTTT.